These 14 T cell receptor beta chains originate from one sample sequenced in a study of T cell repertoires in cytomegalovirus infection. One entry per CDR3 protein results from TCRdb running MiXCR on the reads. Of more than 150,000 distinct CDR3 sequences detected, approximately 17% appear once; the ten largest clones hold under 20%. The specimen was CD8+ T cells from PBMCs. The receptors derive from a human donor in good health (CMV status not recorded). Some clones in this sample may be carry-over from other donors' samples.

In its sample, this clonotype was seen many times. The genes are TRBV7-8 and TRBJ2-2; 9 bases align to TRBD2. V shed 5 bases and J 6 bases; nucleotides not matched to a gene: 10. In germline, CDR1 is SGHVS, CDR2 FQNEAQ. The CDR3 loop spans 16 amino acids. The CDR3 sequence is CASSPNGAGGSGELFF. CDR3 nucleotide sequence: TGTGCCAGCAGCCCCAACGGGGCGGGAGGGTCCGGGGAGCTGTTTTTT.

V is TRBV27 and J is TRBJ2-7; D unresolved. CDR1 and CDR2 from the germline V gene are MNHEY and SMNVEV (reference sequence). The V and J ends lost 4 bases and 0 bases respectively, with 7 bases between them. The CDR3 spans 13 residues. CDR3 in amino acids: CASSWAVSYEQYF. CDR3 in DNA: TGTGCCAGCAGTTGGGCCGTCTCCTACGAGCAGTACTTC.

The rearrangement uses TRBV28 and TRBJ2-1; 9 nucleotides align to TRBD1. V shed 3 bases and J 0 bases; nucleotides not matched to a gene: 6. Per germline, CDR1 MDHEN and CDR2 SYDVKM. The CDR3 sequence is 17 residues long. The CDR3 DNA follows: TGTGCCAGCAGTTTGGTAACAGGGGGCGCCTCCTACAATGAGCAGTTCTTC. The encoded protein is CASSLVTGGASYNEQFF. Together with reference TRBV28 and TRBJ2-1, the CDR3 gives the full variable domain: DVKVTQSSRYLVKRTGEKVFLECVQDMDHENMFWYRQDPGLGLRLIYFSYDVKMKEKGDIPEGYSVSREKKERFSLILESASTNQTSMYLCASSLVTGGASYNEQFFGPGTRLTVL.

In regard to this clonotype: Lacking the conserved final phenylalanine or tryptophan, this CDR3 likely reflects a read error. CDR3 DNA sequence: TGTGCCAGCAGATCCGCAGGCAGCCACTCGTATGGCTACACCTTG. Translation gives CASRSAGSHSYGYTL. The chain recombines TRBV2 with TRBJ1-2, with D unclear. The CDR3 is 15 residues long. Per the germline V gene, CDR1 is SNHLY and CDR2 is FYNNEI. The V end lost 6 bases, the J end lost 5 bases, and 19 bases lay between the germline ends.

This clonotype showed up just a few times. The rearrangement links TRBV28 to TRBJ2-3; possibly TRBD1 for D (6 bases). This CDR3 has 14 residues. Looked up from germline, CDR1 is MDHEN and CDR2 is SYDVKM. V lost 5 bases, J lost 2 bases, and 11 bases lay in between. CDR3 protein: CASSRDIFTDTQYF. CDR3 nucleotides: TGTGCCAGCAGTAGGGACATTTTCACAGATACGCAGTATTTT.

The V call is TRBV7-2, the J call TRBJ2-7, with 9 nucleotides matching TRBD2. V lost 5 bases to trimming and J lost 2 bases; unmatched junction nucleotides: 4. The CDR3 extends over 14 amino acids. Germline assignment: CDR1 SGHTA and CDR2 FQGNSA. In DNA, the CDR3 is TGTGCCAGCAGCATGACTAGCGGACCCTACGAGCAGTACTTC. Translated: CASSMTSGPYEQYF.

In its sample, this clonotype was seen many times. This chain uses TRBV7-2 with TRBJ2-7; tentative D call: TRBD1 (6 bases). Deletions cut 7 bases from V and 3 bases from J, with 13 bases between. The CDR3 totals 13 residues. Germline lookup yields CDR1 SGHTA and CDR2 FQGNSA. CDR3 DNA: TGTGCCAGCACCACCGCAGGGGACTACGAGCAGTACTTC. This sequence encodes CASTTAGDYEQYF.

CDR3 sequence: CASSPSPGPEQYF. CDR3 DNA: TGTGCCAGCAGCCCATCCCCGGGACCCGAGCAGTACTTC. This chain joins TRBV7-9 and TRBJ2-7; D is perhaps TRBD1 or TRBD2 (5 bases each). V lost 5 bases to trimming and J lost 6 bases, with 14 bases between them. The germline gives CDR1 SEHNR, CDR2 FQNEAQ (reference sequence). This CDR3 has 13 residues.

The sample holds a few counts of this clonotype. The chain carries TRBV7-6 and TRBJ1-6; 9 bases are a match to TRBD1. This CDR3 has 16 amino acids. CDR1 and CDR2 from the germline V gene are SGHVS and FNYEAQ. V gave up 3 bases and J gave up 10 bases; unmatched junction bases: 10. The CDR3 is CASSFNIPGQGSPLHF. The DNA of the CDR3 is TGTGCCAGCAGCTTCAATATTCCGGGACAGGGCTCACCCCTCCACTTT. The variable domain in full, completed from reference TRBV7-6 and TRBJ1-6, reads GAGVSQSPRYKVTKRGQDVALRCDPISGHVSLYWYRQALGQGPEFLTYFNYEAQQDKSGLPNDRFSAERPEGSISTLTIQRTEQRDSAMYRCASSFNIPGQGSPLHFGNGTRLTVT.

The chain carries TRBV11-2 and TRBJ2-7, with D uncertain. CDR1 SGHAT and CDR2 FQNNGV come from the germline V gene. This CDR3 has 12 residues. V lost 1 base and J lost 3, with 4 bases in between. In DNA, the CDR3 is TGTGCCAGCAGCTTAGCTCACTACGAGCAGTACTTC. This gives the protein CASSLAHYEQYF.

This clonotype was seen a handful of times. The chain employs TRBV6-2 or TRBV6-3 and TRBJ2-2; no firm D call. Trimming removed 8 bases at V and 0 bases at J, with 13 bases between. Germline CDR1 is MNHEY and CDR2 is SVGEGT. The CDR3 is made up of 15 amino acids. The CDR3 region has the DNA TGTGCCAGCCTCTTACGGTTAACGAACACCGGGGAGCTGTTTTTT. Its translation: CASLLRLTNTGELFF.

The CDR3 loop reads CASSKVVGTNYGYTF. Written as DNA, the CDR3 is TGTGCCAGCAGCAAGGTGGTGGGAACTAACTATGGCTACACCTTC. This chain connects TRBV7-9 to TRBJ1-2; D ambiguous. Germline CDR1 and CDR2: SEHNR and FQNEAQ (reference sequence). CDR3 size: 15 residues. The V and J ends lost 5 bases and 0 bases respectively, with 13 bases between them.

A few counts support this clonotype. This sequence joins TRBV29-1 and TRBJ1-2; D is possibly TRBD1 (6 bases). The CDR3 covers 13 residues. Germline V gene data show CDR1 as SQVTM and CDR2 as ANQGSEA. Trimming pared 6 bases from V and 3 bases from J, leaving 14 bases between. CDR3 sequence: CSVLTGRDYGYTF. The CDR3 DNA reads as TGCAGCGTCCTGACAGGTAGAGACTATGGCTACACCTTC.

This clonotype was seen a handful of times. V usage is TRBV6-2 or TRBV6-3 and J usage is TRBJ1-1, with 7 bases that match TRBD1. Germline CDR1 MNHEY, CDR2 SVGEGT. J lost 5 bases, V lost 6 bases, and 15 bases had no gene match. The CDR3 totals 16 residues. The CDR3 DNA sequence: TGTGCCAGCAGCCAAACCATTACACAGGGGTTGACTGAAGCTTTCTTT. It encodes CASSQTITQGLTEAFF.